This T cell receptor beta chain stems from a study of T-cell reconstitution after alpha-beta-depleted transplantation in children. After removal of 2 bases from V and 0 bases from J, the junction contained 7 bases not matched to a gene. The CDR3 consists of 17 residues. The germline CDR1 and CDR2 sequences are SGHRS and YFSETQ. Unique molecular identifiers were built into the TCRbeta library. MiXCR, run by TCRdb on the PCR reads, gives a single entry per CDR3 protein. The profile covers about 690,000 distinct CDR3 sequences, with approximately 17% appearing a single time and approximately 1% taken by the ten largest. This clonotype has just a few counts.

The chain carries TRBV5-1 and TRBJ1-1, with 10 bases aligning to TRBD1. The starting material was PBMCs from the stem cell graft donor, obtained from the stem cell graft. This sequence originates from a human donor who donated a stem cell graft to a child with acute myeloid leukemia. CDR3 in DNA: TGCGCCAGCAGCTTTCTACGGGACAGGGGACTGAACACTGAAGCTTTCTTT. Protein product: CASSFLRDRGLNTEAFF.